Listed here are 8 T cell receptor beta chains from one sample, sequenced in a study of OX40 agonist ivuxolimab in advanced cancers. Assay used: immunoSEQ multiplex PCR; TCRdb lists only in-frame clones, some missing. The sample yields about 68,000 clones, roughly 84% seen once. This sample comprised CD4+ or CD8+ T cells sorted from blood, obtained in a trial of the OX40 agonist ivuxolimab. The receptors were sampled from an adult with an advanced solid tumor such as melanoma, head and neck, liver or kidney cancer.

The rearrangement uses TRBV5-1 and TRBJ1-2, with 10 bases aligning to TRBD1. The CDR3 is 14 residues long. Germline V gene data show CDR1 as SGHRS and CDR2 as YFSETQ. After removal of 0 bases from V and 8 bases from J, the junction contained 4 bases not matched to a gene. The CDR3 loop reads CASSLGQGAEGYTF. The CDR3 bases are TGCGCCAGCAGCTTGGGACAGGGGGCAGAGGGCTACACCTTC.

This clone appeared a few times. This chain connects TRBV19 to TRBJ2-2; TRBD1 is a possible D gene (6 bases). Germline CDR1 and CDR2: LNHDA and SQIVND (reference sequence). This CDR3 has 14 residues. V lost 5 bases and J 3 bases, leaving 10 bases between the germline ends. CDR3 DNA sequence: TGTGCCAGTAGTCGCAGGGGTGACACCGGGGAGCTGTTTTTT. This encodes CASSRRGDTGELFF.

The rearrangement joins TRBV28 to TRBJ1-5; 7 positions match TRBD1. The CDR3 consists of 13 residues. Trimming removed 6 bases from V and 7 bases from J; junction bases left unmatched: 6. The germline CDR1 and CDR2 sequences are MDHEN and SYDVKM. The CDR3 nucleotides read TGTGCCAGCAGATTGACAGGGTGGCAGCCCCAGCATTTT. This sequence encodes CASRLTGWQPQHF.

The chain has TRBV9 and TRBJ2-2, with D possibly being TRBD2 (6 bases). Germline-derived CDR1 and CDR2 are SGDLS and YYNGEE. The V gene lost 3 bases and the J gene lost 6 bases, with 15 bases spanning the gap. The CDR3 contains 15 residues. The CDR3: CASSAGDFQAGELFF. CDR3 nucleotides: TGTGCCAGCAGCGCCGGGGACTTCCAGGCCGGGGAGCTGTTTTTT. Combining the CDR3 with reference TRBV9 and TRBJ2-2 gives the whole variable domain DSGVTQTPKHLITATGQRVTLRCSPRSGDLSVYWYQQSLDQGLQFLIQYYNGEERAKGNILERFSAQQFPDLHSELNLSSLELGDSALYFCASSAGDFQAGELFFGEGSRLTVL.

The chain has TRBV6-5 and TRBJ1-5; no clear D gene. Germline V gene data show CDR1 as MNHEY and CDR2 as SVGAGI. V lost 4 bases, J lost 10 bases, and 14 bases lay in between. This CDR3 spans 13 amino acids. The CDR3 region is CASSSGRSRPQHF. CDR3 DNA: TGTGCCAGCAGTTCTGGACGGTCTCGCCCCCAGCATTTT.

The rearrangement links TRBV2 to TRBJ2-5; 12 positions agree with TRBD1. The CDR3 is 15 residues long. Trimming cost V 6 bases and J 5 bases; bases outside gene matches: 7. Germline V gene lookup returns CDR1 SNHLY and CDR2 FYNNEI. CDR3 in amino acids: CASSDWDRGLETQYF. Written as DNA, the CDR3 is TGTGCCAGCAGCGACTGGGACAGGGGGCTGGAGACCCAGTACTTC.

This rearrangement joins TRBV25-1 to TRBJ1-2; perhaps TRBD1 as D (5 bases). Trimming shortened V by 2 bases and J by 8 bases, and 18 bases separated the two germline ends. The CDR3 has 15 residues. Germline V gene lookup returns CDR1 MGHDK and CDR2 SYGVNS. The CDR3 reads CASSEGGWDGAGYTF. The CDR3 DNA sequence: TGTGCCAGCAGTGAAGGTGGTTGGGACGGGGCAGGCTACACCTTC.

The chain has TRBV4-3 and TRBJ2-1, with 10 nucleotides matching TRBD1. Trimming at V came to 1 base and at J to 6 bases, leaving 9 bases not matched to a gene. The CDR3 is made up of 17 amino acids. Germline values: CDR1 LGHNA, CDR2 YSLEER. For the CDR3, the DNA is TGCGCCAGCAGCCAAGGGTTGGGACAGGGGATAAGCAATGAGCAGTTCTTC. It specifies CASSQGLGQGISNEQFF.